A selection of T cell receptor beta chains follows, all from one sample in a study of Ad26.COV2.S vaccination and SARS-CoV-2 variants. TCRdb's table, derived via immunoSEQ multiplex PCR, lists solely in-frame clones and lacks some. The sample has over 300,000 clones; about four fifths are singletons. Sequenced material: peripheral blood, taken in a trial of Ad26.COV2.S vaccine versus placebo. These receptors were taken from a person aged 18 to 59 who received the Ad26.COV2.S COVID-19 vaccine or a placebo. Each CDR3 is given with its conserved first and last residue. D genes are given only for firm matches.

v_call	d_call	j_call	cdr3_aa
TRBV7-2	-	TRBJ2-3	CASSLVVGRTDTQYF
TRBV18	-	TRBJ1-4	CASSQGNNEKLFF
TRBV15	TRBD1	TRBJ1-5	CATSRGTGVNQPQHF
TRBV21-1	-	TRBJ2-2	CASSNQSATGELFF
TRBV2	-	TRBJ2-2	CASSGTTGELFF
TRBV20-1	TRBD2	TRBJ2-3	CSASGGRAADTQYF
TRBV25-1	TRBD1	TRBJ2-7	CASSDPRTGGSGEQYF
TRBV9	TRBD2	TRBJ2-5	CASSVVSGRPKGGTQYF
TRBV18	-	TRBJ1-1	CASSPAEITREAFF
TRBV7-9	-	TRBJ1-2	CASSLGGYTF
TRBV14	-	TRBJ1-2	CASSDGRRGQVYGYTF
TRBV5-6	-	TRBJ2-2	CASSPRASGTGELFF
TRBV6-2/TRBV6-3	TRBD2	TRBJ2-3	CASSLAGDYTQYF
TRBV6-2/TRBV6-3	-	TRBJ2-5	CASSYSKTQETQYF
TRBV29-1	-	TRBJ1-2	CSVEGTSIYGYTF
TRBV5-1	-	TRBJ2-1	CASSLGSLRSYNEQFF
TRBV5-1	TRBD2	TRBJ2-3	CASSSTSGVADTQYF
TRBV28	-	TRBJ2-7	CASSDTLTGSNEQYF
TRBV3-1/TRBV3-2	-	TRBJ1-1	CASSQLRGDEAFF
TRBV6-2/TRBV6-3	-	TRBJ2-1	CASSYYPPTGHPYNEQFF
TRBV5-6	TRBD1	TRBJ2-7	CASSLRQGFGEQYF
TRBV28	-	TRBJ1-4	CASSLVWGTGEKLFF
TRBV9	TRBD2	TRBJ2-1	CASSVLAGYNEQFF
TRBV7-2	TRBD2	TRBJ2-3	CASSFGGGSMNTQYF
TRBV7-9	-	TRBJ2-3	CASSPKAGSGSDTQYF
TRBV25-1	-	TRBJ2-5	CASSEWGVQETQYF
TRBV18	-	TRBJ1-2	CASSPNRLYGYTF
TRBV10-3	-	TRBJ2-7	CAISRPSKDQTTYEQYF
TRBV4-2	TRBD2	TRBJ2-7	CASSLRLAGDYEQYF
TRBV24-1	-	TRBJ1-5	CATSDLPTGPQHF
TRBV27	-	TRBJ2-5	CASSPGTSPGETQYF
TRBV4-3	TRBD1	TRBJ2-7	CASSLQDRGGHEQYF
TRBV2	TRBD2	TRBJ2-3	CASSGASGRGADTQYF
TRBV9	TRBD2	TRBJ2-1	CASSVVAGVDEQFF
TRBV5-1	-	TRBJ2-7	CASSSGLIKEQYF
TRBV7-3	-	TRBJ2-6	CASSFFGANVLTF
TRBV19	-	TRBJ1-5	CASSDWEVQPQHF
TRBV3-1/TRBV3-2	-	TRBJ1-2	CASSPTGGGYTF
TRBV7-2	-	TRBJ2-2	CASSLIVTNTGELFF
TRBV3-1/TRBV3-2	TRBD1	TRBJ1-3	CASSQMINRGLSGNTIYF
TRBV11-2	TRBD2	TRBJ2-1	CASSPLAGGRSNEQFF
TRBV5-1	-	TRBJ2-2	CASSSGVGRGTGELFF
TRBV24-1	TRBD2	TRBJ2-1	CATSEGGGAYNEQFF
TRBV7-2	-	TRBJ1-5	CASSLGPKQPQHF